The rows below give T cell receptor beta chains drawn from one sample of a study of T cell changes during pregnancy in multiple sclerosis. Assay: immunoSEQ multiplex PCR; the TCRdb copy retains only in-frame clones and omits some. This sample carries 90,000 to 100,000 clones, roughly 90% of them seen once, and the ten largest clones take roughly 1.4%. The material was peripheral blood, obtained in the first trimester of pregnancy. The receptors shown here come from a female donor with multiple sclerosis, enrolled in a pregnancy study. The CDR3 runs from the conserved cysteine through the conserved F or W. The D gene is left open where the match is weak.

J gene: TRBJ2-7
D gene: TRBD1
V gene: TRBV7-9
CDR3 protein: CASSRQGHSYEQYF

J gene: TRBJ1-5
D gene: -
V gene: TRBV5-1
CDR3 protein: CASSLRESNQPQHF

J gene: TRBJ1-5
D gene: -
V gene: TRBV18
CDR3 protein: CASSPGDSNQPQHF

J gene: TRBJ2-7
D gene: TRBD1
V gene: TRBV4-1
CDR3 protein: CASSQATGIGEQYF

J gene: TRBJ2-7
D gene: -
V gene: TRBV10-1
CDR3 protein: CASSDFVEQGYEQYF

J gene: TRBJ1-2
D gene: -
V gene: TRBV28
CDR3 protein: CASRGAVGYGYTF

J gene: TRBJ2-3
D gene: TRBD1
V gene: TRBV15
CDR3 protein: CATSGQGTNTDTQYF

J gene: TRBJ2-1
D gene: -
V gene: TRBV7-9
CDR3 protein: CASSPSSAPSSYNEQFF

J gene: TRBJ2-7
D gene: -
V gene: TRBV5-1
CDR3 protein: CASSLGGGSYEQYF

J gene: TRBJ2-3
D gene: TRBD2
V gene: TRBV4-3
CDR3 protein: CASSPRPRVAGAADTQYF

J gene: TRBJ1-2
D gene: TRBD1
V gene: TRBV30
CDR3 protein: CAYTGGEWDGYTF

J gene: TRBJ2-7
D gene: -
V gene: TRBV5-4
CDR3 protein: CASSSEAFSYEQYF

J gene: TRBJ1-1
D gene: -
V gene: TRBV4-1
CDR3 protein: CASSPVTGNTEAFF

J gene: TRBJ1-1
D gene: -
V gene: TRBV4-1
CDR3 protein: CASSQDSGVEAFF

J gene: TRBJ1-2
D gene: -
V gene: TRBV4-3
CDR3 protein: CASSQDTRGLYTF

J gene: TRBJ2-7
D gene: TRBD2
V gene: TRBV30
CDR3 protein: CAWSLAGVDEQYF

J gene: TRBJ1-2
D gene: -
V gene: TRBV9
CDR3 protein: CASSDVRRNGYTF

J gene: TRBJ1-1
D gene: -
V gene: TRBV28
CDR3 protein: CASRNRDKNTEAFF

J gene: TRBJ2-3
D gene: -
V gene: TRBV5-4
CDR3 protein: CASSLVPGHRDTQYF

J gene: TRBJ2-3
D gene: TRBD2
V gene: TRBV29-1
CDR3 protein: CSVDAGVVDTQYF

J gene: TRBJ2-7
D gene: TRBD2
V gene: TRBV11-2
CDR3 protein: CASSFLSGGSYEQYF

J gene: TRBJ1-2
D gene: -
V gene: TRBV27
CDR3 protein: CASSLGPLYGYTF